This T cell receptor (beta chain) was recorded in a study of CD8 T cell repertoires and HIV-1 epitope variants. At the level of the study: Controls were a CMV, EBV and flu peptide pool, Ebola AY9 negative control, and no-peptide well.

There are 15 residues in the CDR3. CDR1 is SGHVS, CDR2 FNYEAQ, per germline. Sequencing was performed with immunoSEQ multiplex PCR; in TCRdb, only in-frame clones are kept and a portion is missing. The sample lists about 95,000 clones, more than 65% occurring once. With regard to this clone: One end of the junction fails to match germline, which may point to a read error.

The source material was uncultured baseline CD8+ T cells from peripheral blood mononuclear cells (PBMCs). V gene TRBV7-6 combines with J gene TRBJ2-1, with 12 positions matching TRBD2. The clonotype originates from a male donor with HIV. CDR3 in DNA: TGTGCCAGCAGCCCAGGACTAGCGGGGACCAATGGGCAGTTCTTC. This translates into CASSPGLAGTNGQFF.